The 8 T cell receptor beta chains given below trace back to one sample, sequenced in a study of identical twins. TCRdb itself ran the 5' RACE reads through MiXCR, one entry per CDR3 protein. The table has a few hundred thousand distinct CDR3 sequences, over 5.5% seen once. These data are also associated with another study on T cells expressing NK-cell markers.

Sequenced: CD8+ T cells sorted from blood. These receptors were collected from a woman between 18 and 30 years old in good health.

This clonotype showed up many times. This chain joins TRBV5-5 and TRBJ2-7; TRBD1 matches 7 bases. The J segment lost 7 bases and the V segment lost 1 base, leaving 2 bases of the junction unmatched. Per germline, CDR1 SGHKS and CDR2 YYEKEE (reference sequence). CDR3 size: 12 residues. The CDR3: CASSLTGAEQYF. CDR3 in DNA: TGTGCCAGCAGCTTGACAGGGGCAGAGCAGTACTTC. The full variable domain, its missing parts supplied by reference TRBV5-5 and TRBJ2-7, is DAGVTQSPTHLIKTRGQQVTLRCSPISGHKSVSWYQQVLGQGPQFIFQYYEKEERGRGNFPDRFSARQFPNYSSELNVNALLLGDSALYLCASSLTGAEQYFGPGTRLTVT.

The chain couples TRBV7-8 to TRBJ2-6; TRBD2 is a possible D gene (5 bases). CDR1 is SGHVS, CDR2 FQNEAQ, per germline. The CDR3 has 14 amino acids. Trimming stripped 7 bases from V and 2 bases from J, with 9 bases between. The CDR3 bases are TGTGCCAGCACCCCGGGGACTGGGGCCAACGTCCTGACTTTC. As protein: CASTPGTGANVLTF. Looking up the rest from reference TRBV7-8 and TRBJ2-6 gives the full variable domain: GAGVSQSPRYKVAKRGQDVALRCDPISGHVSLFWYQQALGQGPEFLTYFQNEAQLDKSGLPSDRFFAERPEGSVSTLKIQRTQQEDSAVYLCASTPGTGANVLTFGAGSRLTVL.

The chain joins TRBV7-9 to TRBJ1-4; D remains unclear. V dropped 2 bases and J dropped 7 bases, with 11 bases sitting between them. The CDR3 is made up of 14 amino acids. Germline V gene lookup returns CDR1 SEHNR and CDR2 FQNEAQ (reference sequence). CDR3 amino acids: CASSLYRTGEKLFF. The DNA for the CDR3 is TGTGCCAGCAGCTTATATAGGACGGGTGAAAAACTGTTTTTT.

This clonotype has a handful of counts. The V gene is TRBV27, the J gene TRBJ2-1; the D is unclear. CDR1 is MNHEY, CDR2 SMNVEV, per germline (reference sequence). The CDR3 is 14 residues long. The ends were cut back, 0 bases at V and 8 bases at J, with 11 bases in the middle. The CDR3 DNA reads TGTGCCAGCAGTTTATCGGGCAGGTGGGATGAGCAGTTCTTC. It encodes CASSLSGRWDEQFF.

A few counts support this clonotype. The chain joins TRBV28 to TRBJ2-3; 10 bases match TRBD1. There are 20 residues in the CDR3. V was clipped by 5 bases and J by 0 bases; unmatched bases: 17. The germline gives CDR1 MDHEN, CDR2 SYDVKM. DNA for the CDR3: TGTGCCAGCAGTCCCCCCCTTTGGGACAGGGGCCTGGATAGCACAGATACGCAGTATTTT. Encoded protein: CASSPPLWDRGLDSTDTQYF.

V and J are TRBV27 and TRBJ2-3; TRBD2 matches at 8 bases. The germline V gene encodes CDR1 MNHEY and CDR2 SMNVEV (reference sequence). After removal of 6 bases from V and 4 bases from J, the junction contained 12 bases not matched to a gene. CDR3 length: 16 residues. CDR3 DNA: TGTGCCAGCAGCCCTCCATTCGGGAGGGCCCCAGATACGCAGTATTTT. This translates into CASSPPFGRAPDTQYF.

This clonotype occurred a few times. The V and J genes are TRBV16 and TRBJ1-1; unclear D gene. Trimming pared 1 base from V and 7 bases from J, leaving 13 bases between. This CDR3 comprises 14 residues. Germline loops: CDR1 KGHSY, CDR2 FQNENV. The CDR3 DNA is TGTGCCAGCAGCCAATGGAAAGGGAATGGTGAAGCTTTCTTT. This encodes CASSQWKGNGEAFF.

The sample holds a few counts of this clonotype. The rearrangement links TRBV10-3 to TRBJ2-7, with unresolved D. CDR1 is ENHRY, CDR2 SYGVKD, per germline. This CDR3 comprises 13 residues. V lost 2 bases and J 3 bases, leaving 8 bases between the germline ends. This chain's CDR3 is CAISEDSVYEQYF. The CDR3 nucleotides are TGTGCCATCAGTGAGGATTCGGTCTACGAGCAGTACTTC.